A single sample gave rise to the 27 T cell receptor beta chains below, sequenced in a study of blood T cell repertoires in COVID-19. Sequenced by immunoSEQ multiplex PCR; TCRdb stores in-frame clones only, minus some. The profile shows about 150,000 clones, more than 80% of them singletons. The material sequenced was peripheral blood. All receptors derive from a man aged 50-59 years with acute or convalescent COVID-19.

This clone was found once. The genes are TRBV3-1 (or the pseudogene TRBV3-2) and TRBJ1-2; TRBD1 matches 12 bases. Germline assignment: CDR1 LGHDT and CDR2 YNNKEL (reference sequence). V trimming: 1 base; J trimming: 8 bases; junction bases outside the gene matches: 5. The length of the CDR3 is 15 residues. CDR3 DNA sequence: TGTGCCAGCAGCCAAGGCGGGACAGGGGGCCAAGGCTACACCTTC. Its protein product is CASSQGGTGGQGYTF.

This chain links TRBV28 with TRBJ2-5; D is perhaps TRBD1 (6 bases). The CDR3 contains 14 residues. Germline values: CDR1 MDHEN, CDR2 SYDVKM. V dropped 5 bases and J dropped 5 bases, with 15 bases sitting between them. The CDR3 here is CASSQPPTGETQYF. CDR3 bases: TGTGCCAGCAGTCAACCGCCCACAGGGGAGACCCAGTACTTC.

The chain uses TRBV18 and TRBJ1-2; 7 positions agree with TRBD1. V lost 3 bases to trimming and J lost 8 bases; unmatched junction nucleotides: 15. The CDR3 extends over 16 amino acids. Germline V gene sequence: CDR1 KGHSH, CDR2 LQKENI. DNA of the CDR3: TGTGCCAGCTCACCCCTTCGGGACAGCAACCTGCGGGGCTACACCTTC. It encodes CASSPLRDSNLRGYTF.

The chain combines TRBV28 with TRBJ2-2, with D maybe TRBD2 (5 bases). The CDR3 covers 15 residues. Per germline, CDR1 MDHEN and CDR2 SYDVKM. With 4 bases removed from V and 10 bases from J, the gap between germline ends came to 19 bases. CDR3 loop: CASSYAGAGKVELFF. The CDR3 DNA is TGTGCCAGCAGTTACGCAGGAGCCGGGAAGGTGGAGCTGTTTTTT. Together with reference TRBV28 and TRBJ2-2, the CDR3 gives the full variable domain: DVKVTQSSRYLVKRTGEKVFLECVQDMDHENMFWYRQDPGLGLRLIYFSYDVKMKEKGDIPEGYSVSREKKERFSLILESASTNQTSMYLCASSYAGAGKVELFFGEGSRLTVL.

The chain joins TRBV7-8 to TRBJ1-5; 8 bases align to TRBD1. This CDR3 is built from 16 residues. Per the germline V gene, CDR1 is SGHVS and CDR2 is FQNEAQ. The junction had 5 bases not matched to a gene; V was cut back by 0 bases and J by 4 bases. The CDR3 loop is CASSLAPGGKNQPQHF. The CDR3 region has the DNA TGTGCCAGCAGCTTAGCGCCAGGGGGCAAAAATCAGCCCCAGCATTTT.

This clone was recorded a few times. This chain joins TRBV19 and TRBJ2-7; 7 nucleotides match TRBD2. The junction had 11 bases not matched to a gene; V was cut back by 5 bases and J by 4 bases. This CDR3 has 15 amino acids. In germline, CDR1 is LNHDA, CDR2 SQIVND (reference sequence). The CDR3 reads CASSAGGAGFYEQYF. The DNA for the CDR3 is TGTGCCAGTAGTGCCGGCGGAGCGGGATTTTACGAGCAGTACTTC. Using reference TRBV19 and TRBJ2-7 for the parts outside the CDR3, the full variable domain is DGGITQSPKYLFRKEGQNVTLSCEQNLNHDAMYWYRQDPGQGLRLIYYSQIVNDFQKGDIAEGYSVSREKKESFPLTVTSAQKNPTAFYLCASSAGGAGFYEQYFGPGTRLTVT.

The chain joins TRBV19 to TRBJ2-7, with a tentative D call TRBD2 (5 bases). The CDR3 is made up of 16 amino acids. Germline V gene data show CDR1 as LNHDA and CDR2 as SQIVND (reference sequence). Trimming shortened V by 3 bases and J by 4 bases, and 19 bases separated the two germline ends. CDR3 protein: CASSIRGLAKLYEQYV. CDR3 nucleotides: TGTGCCAGTAGTATTAGAGGCCTAGCTAAGTTATACGAGCAGTACGTC.

This clone was detected a few times. This chain joins TRBV18 and TRBJ1-1; TRBD1 agrees at 8 bases. The CDR3 runs to 14 residues. The germline gives CDR1 KGHSH, CDR2 LQKENI. After removal of 2 bases from V and 5 bases from J, the junction contained 4 bases not matched to a gene. The CDR3 sequence is CASSPGTGITEAFF. In DNA, the CDR3 is TGTGCCAGCTCACCAGGGACAGGAATTACTGAAGCTTTCTTT.

The rearrangement joins TRBV15 to TRBJ2-2; 7 nucleotides line up with TRBD2. Germline values: CDR1 LNHNV, CDR2 YYDKDF (reference sequence). Trimming took 5 bases from V and 4 from J; bases not matched to a gene: 7. The CDR3 is 15 residues long. The CDR3: CATSPPAGITGELFF. As DNA, the CDR3 is TGTGCCACCAGCCCGCCAGCGGGGATCACCGGGGAGCTGTTTTTT.

The chain employs TRBV15 and TRBJ2-3, with 7 bases lining up with TRBD1. The V and J ends lost 0 bases and 0 bases, in that order; junction bases with no gene match: 9. In germline, CDR1 is LNHNV, CDR2 YYDKDF (reference sequence). The CDR3 spans 18 residues. The DNA for the CDR3 is TGTGCCACCAGCAGAGATTCAGGGACAGCAACTAGCACAGATACGCAGTATTTT. Its translation: CATSRDSGTATSTDTQYF.

The rearrangement uses TRBV5-5 and TRBJ1-2; the D is unclear. There are 13 residues in the CDR3. V was cut by 0 bases and J by 4 bases, with 7 bases left in between. The V gene's germline CDR1 is SGHKS and CDR2 YYEKEE (reference sequence). Here the CDR3 reads CASSLEQTYGYTF. CDR3 nucleotides: TGTGCCAGCAGCTTGGAACAGACCTATGGCTACACCTTC.

This clone was counted once. CDR3 sequence (DNA): TGTGCCATCAGTGGTCAGGGGGCGAGTAATTCACCCCTCCACTTT. Its translation: CAISGQGASNSPLHF. V is TRBV10-3 and J is TRBJ1-6; TRBD1 agrees at 8 bases. Germline V CDR1 and CDR2: ENHRY, SYGVKD. J was trimmed by 6 bases and V by 4 bases; bases with no gene match: 5. The CDR3 contains 15 residues.

The V and J genes are TRBV4-1 and TRBJ2-1; D perhaps matches TRBD2 (6 bases). The CDR3 is made up of 16 amino acids. CDR1 is MGHRA and CDR2 is YSYEKL in the germline V gene. V shed 1 base and J shed 7 bases, with 17 bases lying between them. CDR3 loop: CASSQVLLASGNEQFF. DNA of the CDR3: TGCGCCAGCAGCCAAGTTCTCCTAGCGTCGGGGAATGAGCAGTTCTTC.

The chain employs TRBV6-5 and TRBJ2-1; the match to TRBD1 covers 10 bases. The germline V gene has CDR1 MNHEY and CDR2 SVGAGI. Trimming at V came to 6 bases and at J to 11 bases, leaving 10 bases not matched to a gene. The CDR3 is made up of 14 amino acids. The CDR3 loop reads CASSINDRGQKQFF. The CDR3 DNA sequence: TGTGCCAGCAGCATAAACGACAGGGGGCAAAAGCAGTTCTTC.

The chain is built from TRBV11-2 and TRBJ2-7, with 7 bases lining up with TRBD1. The CDR3 loop spans 15 amino acids. Germline V gene sequence: CDR1 SGHAT, CDR2 FQNNGV. V gave up 5 bases and J gave up 4 bases; unmatched junction bases: 11. For the CDR3, the DNA is TGTGCCAGCAGCAGCAACCTCGGGACAGTATACGAGCAGTACTTC. This codes for CASSSNLGTVYEQYF.

The rearrangement joins TRBV4-1 to TRBJ1-2; D perhaps matches TRBD1 (6 bases). Germline lookup yields CDR1 MGHRA and CDR2 YSYEKL. Trimming left V 1 base short and J 0 bases short, with 18 bases between. The CDR3 sequence is 18 residues long. As DNA, the CDR3 is TGCGCCAGCAGCCAAGCCCAATCATCGACAGGAGCTAACTATGGCTACACCTTC. This codes for CASSQAQSSTGANYGYTF.

V is TRBV2 and J is TRBJ2-2; 7 bases map to TRBD1. The CDR3 runs to 13 residues. Trimming at V came to 4 bases and at J to 6 bases, leaving 2 bases not matched to a gene. In germline, CDR1 is SNHLY, CDR2 FYNNEI. CDR3 amino acids: CASSVGTAGELFF. CDR3 bases: TGTGCCAGCAGTGTAGGGACAGCCGGGGAGCTGTTTTTT.

V gene TRBV10-3 combines with J gene TRBJ2-1; TRBD2 matches 14 bases. Trimming cost V 6 bases and J 7 bases; bases outside gene matches: 5. The CDR3 is 15 amino acids. Germline CDR1 is ENHRY and CDR2 is SYGVKD. As DNA, the CDR3 is TGTGCCATCAGACCGGGACTAGCGGGAGTAAATGAGCAGTTCTTC. As protein: CAIRPGLAGVNEQFF.

CDR3 amino acids: CASSLGRRGRATNEKLFF. The DNA for the CDR3 is TGTGCCAGCAGCTTAGGGCGCAGGGGGCGCGCGACTAATGAAAAACTGTTTTTT. The rearrangement joins TRBV7-8 to TRBJ1-4, with TRBD1 matching 8 bases. In germline, CDR1 is SGHVS, CDR2 FQNEAQ. There are 18 residues in the CDR3. Trimming took 1 base from V and 2 from J; bases not matched to a gene: 9.

This sequence joins TRBV7-2 and TRBJ1-6; D unresolved. V gave up 2 bases and J gave up 10 bases, with 9 bases separating them. This CDR3 contains 13 residues. CDR1 SGHTA and CDR2 FQGNSA come from the germline V gene. The CDR3 is CASSLIEGSPLHF. Here the CDR3 DNA reads TGTGCCAGCAGCTTAATTGAGGGATCACCCCTCCACTTT.

The chain links TRBV14 to TRBJ1-2; 9 nucleotides match TRBD1. Germline values: CDR1 SGHDN, CDR2 FVKESK. The CDR3 has 15 amino acids. Germline trimming cut 5 bases from V and 3 bases from J; bases unmatched to any gene: 7. The CDR3 sequence: CASSGRDRADYGYTF. CDR3 DNA: TGTGCCAGCAGCGGCAGGGACAGGGCAGACTATGGCTACACCTTC.

This clone was counted only a few times. The J gene is TRBJ1-5, the V gene TRBV3-1 (or the pseudogene TRBV3-2), with no clear D. Between the trimmed V and J ends, which lost 0 bases and 3 bases, there was a span of 9 bases. This CDR3 is 15 amino acids long. The germline gives CDR1 LGHDT, CDR2 YNNKEL (reference sequence). The CDR3 protein is CASSQDPGFNQPQHF. The CDR3 nucleotides are TGTGCCAGCAGCCAAGATCCGGGGTTCAATCAGCCCCAGCATTTT.

This chain joins TRBV18 and TRBJ2-5, with D possibly TRBD2 on 5 matching bases. Germline CDR1 and CDR2: KGHSH and LQKENI. This CDR3 region has 15 residues. V was cut by 0 bases and J by 5 bases, with 13 bases left in between. In DNA, the CDR3 is TGTGCCAGCTCACCACCAGAATCGGGCGGGGAGACCCAGTACTTC. It encodes CASSPPESGGETQYF.

The chain combines TRBV6-5 with TRBJ2-7; a possible D gene is TRBD2 (6 bases). This CDR3 spans 13 amino acids. Per the germline V gene, CDR1 is MNHEY and CDR2 is SVGAGI. Between the trimmed V and J ends, which lost 6 bases and 6 bases, there was a span of 15 bases. DNA for the CDR3: TGTGCCAGCAGAAGGGACTCGTGGAGCGAGCAGTACGTC. This translates into CASRRDSWSEQYV.

The CDR3 DNA is TGTGCCAGCAGCCAAGAGGGAGGGTATGAGCAGTTCTTC. Its translation is CASSQEGGYEQFF. The chain carries TRBV3-1 (or the pseudogene TRBV3-2) and TRBJ2-1; 7 positions agree with TRBD2. This CDR3 is 13 amino acids long. The V gene's germline CDR1 is LGHDT and CDR2 YNNKEL (reference sequence). With V trimmed by 0 bases and J by 8 bases, 1 base remained unmatched.

The chain has TRBV24-1 and TRBJ2-2, with a possible D match to TRBD2 (6 bases). This CDR3 comprises 15 residues. Looked up from germline, CDR1 is KGHDR and CDR2 is SFDVKD. Trimming took off 4 bases at V and 8 bases at J, with 16 bases between the two ends. The CDR3 nucleotides are TGTGCCACCAGTGACCCGGGACTCACCGCGGGGGAGCTGTTTTTT. Protein sequence: CATSDPGLTAGELFF.

DNA for the CDR3: TGTGCCAGCAGCGCCACGACTAGCGGGGGTACAGATACGCAGTATTTT. Protein: CASSATTSGGTDTQYF. The genes are TRBV9 and TRBJ2-3; 12 bases line up with TRBD2. Per germline, CDR1 SGDLS and CDR2 YYNGEE. This CDR3 region has 16 residues. Trimming took 3 bases from V and 3 from J; bases not matched to a gene: 5.